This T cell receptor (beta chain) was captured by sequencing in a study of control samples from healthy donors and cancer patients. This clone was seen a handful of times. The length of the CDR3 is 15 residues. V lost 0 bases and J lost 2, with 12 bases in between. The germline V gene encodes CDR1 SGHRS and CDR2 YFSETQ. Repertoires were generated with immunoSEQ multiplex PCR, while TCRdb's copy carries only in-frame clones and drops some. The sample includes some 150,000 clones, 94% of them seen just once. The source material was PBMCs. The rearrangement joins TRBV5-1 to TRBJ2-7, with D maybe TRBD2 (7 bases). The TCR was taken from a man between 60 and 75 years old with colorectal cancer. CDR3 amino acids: CASSLAAGAAYEQYF. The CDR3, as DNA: TGCGCCAGCAGCTTGGCGGCGGGGGCAGCCTACGAGCAGTACTTC.